These 6 T cell receptor beta chains share one sample of origin, sequenced in a study of blood T cell repertoires in COVID-19. The table came from immunoSEQ multiplex PCR; TCRdb's copy has only in-frame clones and leaves some out. The table has approximately 170,000 clones, about 81% seen once; the top ten hold approximately 11%. Sequencing was carried out using peripheral blood. All receptors come from a man aged 55-75 years with active or convalescent COVID-19.

The CDR3 DNA follows: TGCGCCAGCAGCCTCCCCGGGGCGGGGAGCACAGATACGCAGTATTTT. This gives the protein CASSLPGAGSTDTQYF. The chain employs TRBV5-1 and TRBJ2-3; TRBD2 might be the D (6 bases). CDR3 length equals 16 residues. Per germline, CDR1 SGHRS and CDR2 YFSETQ. Trimming stripped 4 bases from V and 0 bases from J, with 15 bases between.

The V gene is TRBV9, the J gene TRBJ2-3; 9 bases align to TRBD1. V lost 2 bases to trimming and J lost 6 bases; unmatched junction nucleotides: 13. The CDR3 is 17 residues long. Germline CDR1 SGDLS, CDR2 YYNGEE. In DNA form, the CDR3 reads TGTGCCAGCAGCGTCGACGGGGGGACAGGGTCGACGGATACGCAGTATTTT. This sequence encodes CASSVDGGTGSTDTQYF. Filled out from reference TRBV9 and TRBJ2-3, the complete variable domain reads DSGVTQTPKHLITATGQRVTLRCSPRSGDLSVYWYQQSLDQGLQFLIQYYNGEERAKGNILERFSAQQFPDLHSELNLSSLELGDSALYFCASSVDGGTGSTDTQYFGPGTRLTVL.

The sample holds one count of this clone. The chain recombines TRBV15 with TRBJ2-5, with 8 bases fitting TRBD2. The CDR3 has 18 amino acids. Germline lookup yields CDR1 LNHNV and CDR2 YYDKDF (reference sequence). J lost 5 bases, V lost 0 bases, and 14 bases had no gene match. CDR3 protein: CATSRDLAQRERMETQYF. CDR3 nucleotides: TGTGCCACCAGCAGAGATTTGGCGCAGCGGGAGAGGATGGAGACCCAGTACTTC.

The genes are TRBV5-1 and TRBJ2-5; 9 nucleotides line up with TRBD2. This CDR3 is built from 18 residues. Germline V lookup: CDR1 SGHRS, CDR2 YFSETQ. After removal of 4 bases from V and 0 bases from J, the junction contained 13 bases not matched to a gene. CDR3 sequence reads: CASSPNRGGLAYQETQYF. The CDR3 DNA sequence: TGCGCCAGCAGCCCGAATAGGGGGGGACTAGCTTACCAAGAGACCCAGTACTTC. The whole variable domain, filled in from reference TRBV5-1 and TRBJ2-5, reads KAGVTQTPRYLIKTRGQQVTLSCSPISGHRSVSWYQQTPGQGLQFLFEYFSETQRNKGNFPGRFSGRQFSNSRSEMNVSTLELGDSALYLCASSPNRGGLAYQETQYFGPGTRLLVL.

The J gene is TRBJ2-7, the V gene TRBV7-2, with TRBD1 matching over 7 bases. Germline trimming cut 5 bases from V and 3 bases from J; bases unmatched to any gene: 4. This CDR3 contains 13 residues. Germline V lookup: CDR1 SGHTA, CDR2 FQGNSA. The CDR3 DNA is TGTGCCAGCAGCACCCGGGACAGCTACGAGCAGTACTTC. It encodes CASSTRDSYEQYF. Combining the CDR3 with reference TRBV7-2 and TRBJ2-7 gives the whole variable domain GAGVSQSPSNKVTEKGKDVELRCDPISGHTALYWYRQSLGQGLEFLIYFQGNSAPDKSGLPSDRFSAERTGGSVSTLTIQRTQQEDSAVYLCASSTRDSYEQYFGPGTRLTVT.

This chain uses TRBV7-2 with TRBJ2-5, with a possible D match to TRBD1 (5 bases). V was pared by 5 bases and J by 3 bases, with 10 bases between. CDR1 is SGHTA, CDR2 FQGNSA, per germline. This CDR3 is built from 13 residues. The CDR3 bases are TGTGCCAGCAGCGCAAGACAGAAAGAGACCCAGTACTTC. Encoded protein: CASSARQKETQYF.